Many counts were recorded for the clone carrying this T cell receptor beta chain. This sample was included in a study of T cell repertoires in cytomegalovirus infection. In the study overall: Matching HLA type, along with CMV infection, was indicated by public TCR beta signatures.

In TCRdb, the reads were re-called with MiXCR into one record per CDR3 protein. This table has around 70,000 distinct CDR3 sequences, over 3.5% appearing once. V lost 3 bases and J lost 4, with 3 bases in between. The CDR3 spans 11 residues. The germline CDR1 and CDR2 sequences are SGHAT and FQDESV (reference sequence). Sequencing was performed on PBMCs. This receptor was obtained from a human donor in good health (CMV status not recorded). Some clones in this sample may be carry-over from other donors' samples. The chain carries TRBV11-1 and TRBJ1-1; D unclear. The CDR3 DNA follows: TGTGCCAGCAGCTTCGGCACTGAAGCTTTCTTT. It encodes CASSFGTEAFF.